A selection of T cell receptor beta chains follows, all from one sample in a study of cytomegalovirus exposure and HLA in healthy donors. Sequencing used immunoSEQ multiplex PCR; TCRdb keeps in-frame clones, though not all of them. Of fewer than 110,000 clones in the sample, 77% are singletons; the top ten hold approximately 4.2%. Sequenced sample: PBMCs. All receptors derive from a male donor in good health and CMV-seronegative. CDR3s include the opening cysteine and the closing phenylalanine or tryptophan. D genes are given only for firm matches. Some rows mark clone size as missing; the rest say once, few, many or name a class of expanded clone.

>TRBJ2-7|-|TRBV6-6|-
TGTGCCAGCAGTGGACAGTTTGGAGACGAGCAGTACTTC
CASSGQFGDEQYF
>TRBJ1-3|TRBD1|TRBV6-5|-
TGTGCCAGCAGTCTTGACAGGGTCTCTGGGAACACCATATATTTT
CASSLDRVSGNTIYF
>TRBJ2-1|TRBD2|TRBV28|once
TGTGTCAGCAGTTTACCAACCCCGGGGGGCAATGAGCAGTTCTTC
CVSSLPTPGGNEQFF
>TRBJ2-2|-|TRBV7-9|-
TGTGCCAGCAGTACTTCCTGGGGAGCGGGGGAGCTGTTTTTT
CASSTSWGAGELFF
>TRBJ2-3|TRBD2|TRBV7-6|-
TGTGCCAGCAGCCTAGCGGGAGTGAGAAGCACAGATACGCAGTATTTT
CASSLAGVRSTDTQYF
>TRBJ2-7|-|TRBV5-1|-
TGCGCCAGCAGCTTCCGGACAGCCTACGAGCAGTACTTC
CASSFRTAYEQYF
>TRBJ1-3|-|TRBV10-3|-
TGTGCCATCAGCACAACAGGTGCTGGAAACACCATATATTTT
CAISTTGAGNTIYF
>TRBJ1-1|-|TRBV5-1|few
TGCGCCAGCAGCTTGACACAGGACACTGAAGCTTTCTTT
CASSLTQDTEAFF
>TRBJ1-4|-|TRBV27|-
TGTGCCAGCACCCCGACAAGCGGCGCTGAAAAACTGTTTTTT
CASTPTSGAEKLFF
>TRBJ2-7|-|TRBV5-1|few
TGCGCCAGCAGCTGGAGGGACCCCTGGTACGAGCAGTACTTC
CASSWRDPWYEQYF
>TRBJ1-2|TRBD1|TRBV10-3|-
TGTGCCATCAGTGGGACAGGGGGAAACTATGGCTACACCTTC
CAISGTGGNYGYTF
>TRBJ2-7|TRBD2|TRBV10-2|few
TGCGCCAGCAGTGAGGCTAGCGGCCCCTACGAGCAGTACTTC
CASSEASGPYEQYF
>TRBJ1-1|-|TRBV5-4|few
TGTGCCAGCAGCCCGGACGCGGGTGAAGCTTTCTTT
CASSPDAGEAFF
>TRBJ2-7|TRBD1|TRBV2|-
TGTGCCAGCAGTGAAGACGGTCCGCGGACAGGGCTTGCCGAGCAGTACTTC
CASSEDGPRTGLAEQYF
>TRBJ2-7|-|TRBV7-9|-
TGTGCCAGCAGCTTAGCTGACTCATTTTTTGGATTTACCTACGAGCAGTACTTC
CASSLADSFFGFTYEQYF
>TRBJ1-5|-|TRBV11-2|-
TGTGCCAGCAGCCCCACGTCGGGGGTAGGGCAGCCCCAGCATTTT
CASSPTSGVGQPQHF
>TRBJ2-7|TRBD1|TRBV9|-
TGTGCCAGCAGCACGGGACAGGAACCTCGTCAGTACTTC
CASSTGQEPRQYF
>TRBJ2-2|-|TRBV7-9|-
TGTGCCAGCAGCCTATTCGGTACAGGGCAAACCGGGGAGCTGTTTTTT
CASSLFGTGQTGELFF
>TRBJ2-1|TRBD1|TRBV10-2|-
TGCGCCATCGGGACAGGGATCAATGAGCAGTTCTTC
CAIGTGINEQFF
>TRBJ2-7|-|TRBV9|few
TGTGCCAGCAGCGTAGCTCCACGTGGTACGGGCGAGCAGTACTTC
CASSVAPRGTGEQYF
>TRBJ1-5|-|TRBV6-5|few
TGTGCCAGCAGCTTTGACAGATATCAGCCCCAGCATTTT
CASSFDRYQPQHF
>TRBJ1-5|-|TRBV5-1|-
TGCGCCAGCAGCTTGGTCCCAGGGAATCAGCCCCAGCATTTT
CASSLVPGNQPQHF
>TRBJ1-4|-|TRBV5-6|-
TGTGCCAGCAGCTTGGGGGCGACAGAAAAACTGTTTTTT
CASSLGATEKLFF